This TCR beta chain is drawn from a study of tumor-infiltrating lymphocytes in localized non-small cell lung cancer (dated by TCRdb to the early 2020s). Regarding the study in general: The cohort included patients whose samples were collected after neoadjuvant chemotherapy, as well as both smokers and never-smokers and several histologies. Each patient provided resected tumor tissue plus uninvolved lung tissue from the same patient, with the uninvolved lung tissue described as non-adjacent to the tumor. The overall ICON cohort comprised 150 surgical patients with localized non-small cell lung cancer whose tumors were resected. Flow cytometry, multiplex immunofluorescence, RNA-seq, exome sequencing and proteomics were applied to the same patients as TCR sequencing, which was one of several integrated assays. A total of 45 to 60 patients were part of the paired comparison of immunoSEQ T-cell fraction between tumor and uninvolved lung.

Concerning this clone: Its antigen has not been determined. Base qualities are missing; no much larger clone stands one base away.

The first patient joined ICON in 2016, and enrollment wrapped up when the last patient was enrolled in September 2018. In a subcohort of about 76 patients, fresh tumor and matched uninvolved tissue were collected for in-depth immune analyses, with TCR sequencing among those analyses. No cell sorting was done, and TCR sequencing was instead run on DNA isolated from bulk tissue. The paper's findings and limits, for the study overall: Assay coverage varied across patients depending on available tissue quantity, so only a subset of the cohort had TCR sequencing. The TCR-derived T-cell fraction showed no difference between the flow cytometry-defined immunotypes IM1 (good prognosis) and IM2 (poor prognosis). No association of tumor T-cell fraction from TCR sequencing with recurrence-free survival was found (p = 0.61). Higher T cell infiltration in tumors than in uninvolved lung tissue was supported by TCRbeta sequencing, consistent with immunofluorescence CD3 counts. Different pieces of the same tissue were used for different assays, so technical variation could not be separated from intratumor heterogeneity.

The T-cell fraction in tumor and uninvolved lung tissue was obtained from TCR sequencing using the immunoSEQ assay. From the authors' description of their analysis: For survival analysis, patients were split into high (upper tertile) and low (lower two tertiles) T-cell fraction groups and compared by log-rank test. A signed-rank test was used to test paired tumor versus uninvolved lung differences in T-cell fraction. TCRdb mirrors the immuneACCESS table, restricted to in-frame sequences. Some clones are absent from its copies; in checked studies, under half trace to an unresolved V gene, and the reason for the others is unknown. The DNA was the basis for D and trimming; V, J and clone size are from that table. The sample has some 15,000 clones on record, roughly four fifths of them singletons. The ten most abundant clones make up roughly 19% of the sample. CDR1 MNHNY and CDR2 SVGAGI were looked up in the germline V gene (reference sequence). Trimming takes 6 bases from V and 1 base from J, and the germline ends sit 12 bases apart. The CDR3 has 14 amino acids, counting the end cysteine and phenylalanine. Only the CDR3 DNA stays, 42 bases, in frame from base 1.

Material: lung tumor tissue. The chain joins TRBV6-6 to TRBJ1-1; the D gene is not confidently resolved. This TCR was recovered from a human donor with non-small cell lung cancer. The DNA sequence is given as TGTGCCAGCAGCCCCACCACACCGAACACTGAAGCTTTCTTT. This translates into CASSPTTPNTEAFF.